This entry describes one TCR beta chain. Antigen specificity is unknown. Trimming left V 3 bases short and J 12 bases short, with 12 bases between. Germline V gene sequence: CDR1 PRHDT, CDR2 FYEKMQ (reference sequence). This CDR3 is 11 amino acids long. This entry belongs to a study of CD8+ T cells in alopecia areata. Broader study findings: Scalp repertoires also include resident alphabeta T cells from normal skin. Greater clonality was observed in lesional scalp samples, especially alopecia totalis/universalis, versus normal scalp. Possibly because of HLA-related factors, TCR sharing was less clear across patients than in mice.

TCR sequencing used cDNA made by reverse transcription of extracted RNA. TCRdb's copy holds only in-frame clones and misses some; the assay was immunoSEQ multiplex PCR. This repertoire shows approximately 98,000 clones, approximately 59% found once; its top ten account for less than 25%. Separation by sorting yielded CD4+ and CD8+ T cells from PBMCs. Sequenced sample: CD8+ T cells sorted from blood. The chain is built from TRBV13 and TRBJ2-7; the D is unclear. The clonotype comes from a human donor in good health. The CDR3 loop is CASSLNGIGYF. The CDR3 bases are TGTGCCAGCAGCTTGAACGGTATAGGGTACTTC.